This T cell receptor (beta chain) was profiled in a study of memory CD4+ T cells and cytomegalovirus serostatus (dated by TCRdb to about 2019). With regard to the full study: The cohort included approximately 35 healthy adults from Belgium, of whom 9 were CMV seropositive and approximately 25 were CMV seronegative. CD4+ memory TCRbeta repertoires of a Belgian cohort with known cytomegalovirus serostatus were sequenced in order to replicate a published TCR-based CMV serostatus classifier.

About this clone itself: Its binding antigen is unknown. One base away there is no much larger clone; base qualities are not given.

A FACSAria II was used to sort memory CD4+ T cells, defined as single viable CD3+CD4+CD8-CD45RO+ cells. CMV serostatus was assessed using a Roche Elecsys assay, by which serum IgG against CMV pp150, pp28, p38 and p52 was detected. After thawing, total CD4+ T cells were enriched by positive selection with CD4 magnetic microbeads. The samples came from a different study that was designed specifically to examine the CD4+ T cell memory repertoire. Following standard operating procedures, peripheral blood mononuclear cells were isolated and cryopreserved, while serum was kept at -80 degrees C. Staining used CD3-PerCP (BW264/56), CD4-APC (RPA-T4), CD45RO-PE (UCHT1) and CD8-Pacific Orange (3B5) antibodies, with Sytox blue excluding non-viable cells. From its cysteine to its phenylalanine, the CDR3 spans 14 amino acids. Here the CDR3 DNA is all that survives: 42 bases in frame from base 1. CDR1 and CDR2 are drawn from the germline V gene: SGHTA, FQGTGA. Trimming accounts for 5 bases at V and 4 bases at J, while the number of junction bases matched to no gene is 7.

Genomic DNA was extracted from sorted cells with the Quick-DNA Microprep Kit. Amplification of TCRbeta DNA was done with the immunoSEQ hsTCRbeta kit, following the protocol from the manufacturer. An Illumina MiSeq instrument was used to sequence the TCRbeta libraries. As for the original processing: Following removal of out-of-frame sequences, more than 2,000,000 distinct TCRbeta sequences were retained, with an average of about 61,000 per individual. Each individual was scored according to the count of 150 or so previously reported CMV-associated TCRbeta sequences and the total productive distinct TCRbeta count. A beta-binomial model was reimplemented in Python, and scikit-learn random forests with default parameters were trained on US cohort data. Classifier performance on the Belgian cohort was reported as the median AUC with percentile confidence intervals calculated over 10,000 bootstrap iterations. Sourced from immuneACCESS, this table was stored by TCRdb with only in-frame sequences that have V and J called. A share of the clones is absent; for the studies checked, an unresolved V gene accounts for under half, and the remainder has no known explanation. V, J and clone size were drawn from that table, and D and trimming were deduced from the DNA. The table for this sample lists 40,000 to 55,000 clones; around 88% of them were counted only once. The top ten clonotypes cover 2% of the sample.

What the research found in general, with its limitations: Among the 150 to 200 previously reported CMV-associated TCRbeta sequences, some 69 showed up in the CD4+ memory repertoires, with each one found in between one and five individuals. On the Belgian cohort, the classifier based on the original framework reached a median bootstrapped AUC of nearly 0.96, with a 95% CI of 0.76-1.00. The results were read as suggesting that the CMV-associated TCR signature is, for the most part, present in the CD4+ memory repertoire. Only CD4+CD45RO+ memory cells were sequenced, unlike the original study, which covered naive and memory CD4+ and CD8+ populations. For CMV serostatus prediction, a median bootstrapped AUC of about 0.96 was reached with the original framework, and a median bootstrapped AUC of approximately 0.89 was reached with a US-trained random forest.

The sequence links TRBV7-3 to TRBJ1-1; TRBD1 aligns with 7 central bases. This clonotype originated in an adult in good health and CMV-seropositive. The sequenced sample was memory CD4+ T cells from blood. In nucleotides, the sequence is TGTGCCAGCAGCAAACAGGGGACTACCACTGAAGCTTTCTTT. Its protein reads: CASSKQGTTTEAFF. Extended through the reference TRBV7-3 and TRBJ1-1 proteins, this CDR3 yields the full variable domain: GAGVSQTPSNKVTEKGKYVELRCDPISGHTALYWYRQSLGQGPEFLIYFQGTGAADDSGLPNDRFFAVRPEGSVSTLKIQRTERGDSAVYLCASSKQGTTTEAFFGQGTRLTVV.